Listed below are T cell receptor beta chains from one sample, sequenced in a study of cytomegalovirus exposure and HLA in healthy donors. Using immunoSEQ multiplex PCR, the repertoire was profiled, and TCRdb retains in-frame clones only, with some absent. The sample consists of under 200,000 clones, 80% to 90% of them appearing once. Material for sequencing was PBMCs. Receptors were obtained from a man aged 18 to 35 in good health and CMV-seropositive. Each CDR3 is given with its conserved first and last residue. A D gene is named only where the DNA matches it firmly. Part of the rows lack a size; the others show once, few, many or a class for expanded clones.

v_call: TRBV2; clone_size: few; d_call: TRBD1; j_call: TRBJ1-6; cdr3_aa: CASGQGASPLHF; cdr3_nt: TGTGCCAGCGGACAGGGGGCTTCACCCCTCCACTTT
v_call: TRBV25-1; clone_size: once; d_call: TRBD2; j_call: TRBJ2-1; cdr3_aa: CASSPPDLAGTNEQFF; cdr3_nt: TGTGCCAGCAGTCCCCCTGATCTAGCGGGAACCAATGAGCAGTTCTTC
v_call: TRBV20-1; clone_size: .; d_call: .; j_call: TRBJ2-5; cdr3_aa: CSARRETQYF; cdr3_nt: TGCAGTGCTAGACGGGAGACCCAGTACTTC
v_call: TRBV25-1; clone_size: .; d_call: TRBD1; j_call: TRBJ1-1; cdr3_aa: CASRQTGTGIKLTEAFF; cdr3_nt: TGTGCCAGCAGGCAAACTGGGACAGGGATTAAACTCACTGAAGCTTTCTTT
v_call: TRBV4-1; clone_size: .; d_call: .; j_call: TRBJ1-4; cdr3_aa: CASSQPYSRVNEKLFF; cdr3_nt: TGCGCCAGCAGCCAACCCTACAGCCGTGTCAATGAAAAACTGTTTTTT
v_call: TRBV19; clone_size: .; d_call: .; j_call: TRBJ2-3; cdr3_aa: CASASSPDTQYF; cdr3_nt: TGTGCCAGTGCTTCTAGCCCAGATACGCAGTATTTT
v_call: TRBV30; clone_size: .; d_call: TRBD2; j_call: TRBJ2-5; cdr3_aa: CAWSGGGETQYF; cdr3_nt: TGTGCCTGGAGTGGGGGGGGAGAGACCCAGTACTTC
v_call: TRBV14; clone_size: few; d_call: .; j_call: TRBJ2-2; cdr3_aa: CASSQPGNTGELFF; cdr3_nt: TGTGCCAGCAGCCAACCAGGGAACACCGGGGAGCTGTTTTTT
v_call: TRBV2; clone_size: .; d_call: .; j_call: TRBJ1-2; cdr3_aa: CASSEDGYYGYTF; cdr3_nt: TGTGCCAGCAGTGAAGATGGCTACTATGGCTACACCTTC
v_call: TRBV6-5; clone_size: .; d_call: .; j_call: TRBJ2-7; cdr3_aa: CASSYSGRAYEQYF; cdr3_nt: TGTGCCAGCAGTTACTCTGGCCGGGCCTACGAGCAGTACTTC